Listed below are T cell receptor beta chains from one sample, sequenced in a study of cytomegalovirus exposure and HLA in healthy donors. The assay was immunoSEQ multiplex PCR, and TCRdb's table has in-frame clones only and misses some. Of about 120,000 clones listed, roughly 89% were seen once; the top ten hold approximately 1.1%. Sequenced input: PBMCs. Receptors were obtained from a woman in her late teens or twenties in good health and CMV-seronegative. The CDR3 runs from the conserved cysteine through the conserved F or W. A D gene is named only where the DNA matches it firmly. Not all rows give a size; the values are once, few, many and, for expanded clones, a class.

j_call: TRBJ2-5; clone_size: -; d_call: -; v_call: TRBV7-2; cdr3_length: 14; cdr3_nt: TGTGCCAGCAGCTATCAACCTGGCAGGGAGACCCAGTACTTC; cdr3_aa: CASSYQPGRETQYF
j_call: TRBJ1-5; clone_size: -; d_call: TRBD1; v_call: TRBV19; cdr3_length: 15; cdr3_nt: TGTGCCAGTAGTACCGCCGGGACAGGGACCTCTCTCCAGCATTTT; cdr3_aa: CASSTAGTGTSLQHF
j_call: TRBJ1-1; clone_size: -; d_call: -; v_call: TRBV5-4; cdr3_length: 16; cdr3_nt: TGTGCCAGCAGCTTGGAGGTGGGGCGGATGAACACTGAAGCTTTCTTT; cdr3_aa: CASSLEVGRMNTEAFF
j_call: TRBJ2-1; clone_size: -; d_call: -; v_call: TRBV5-4; cdr3_length: 13; cdr3_nt: TGTGCCAGCAGCTTGAGGGGTTACGATGAGCAGTTCTTC; cdr3_aa: CASSLRGYDEQFF
j_call: TRBJ1-6; clone_size: -; d_call: -; v_call: TRBV28; cdr3_length: 13; cdr3_nt: TGTGCCAGCAGGGGGCAGGGGAATTCACCCCTCCACTTT; cdr3_aa: CASRGQGNSPLHF
j_call: TRBJ2-1; clone_size: -; d_call: TRBD2; v_call: TRBV30; cdr3_length: 14; cdr3_nt: TGTGCCTGGAGTGTAGGGGACTATCCCAATGAGCAGTTCTTC; cdr3_aa: CAWSVGDYPNEQFF
j_call: TRBJ2-7; clone_size: -; d_call: TRBD1; v_call: TRBV7-9; cdr3_length: 15; cdr3_nt: TGTGCCAGCAGCACGCAGGACAGGGAATCCAACGAGCAGTACTTC; cdr3_aa: CASSTQDRESNEQYF
j_call: TRBJ2-2; clone_size: -; d_call: -; v_call: TRBV28; cdr3_length: 14; cdr3_nt: TGTGCCAGCAGTCTCCATTTGGGGCCCGGGGAGCTGTTTTTT; cdr3_aa: CASSLHLGPGELFF
j_call: TRBJ2-1; clone_size: once; d_call: TRBD2; v_call: TRBV2; cdr3_length: 14; cdr3_nt: TGTGCCAGCAGCTGGACTAGCGGGAGAAATGAGCAGTTCTTC; cdr3_aa: CASSWTSGRNEQFF
j_call: TRBJ2-7; clone_size: -; d_call: TRBD2; v_call: TRBV28; cdr3_length: 14; cdr3_nt: TGTGCCAGCAGCCGACTAGCGGGGAACGACGAGCAGTACTTC; cdr3_aa: CASSRLAGNDEQYF
j_call: TRBJ1-1; clone_size: -; d_call: -; v_call: TRBV28; cdr3_length: 14; cdr3_nt: TGTGCCAGCAGTTCGGGTCAGGGCGACACTGAAGCTTTCTTT; cdr3_aa: CASSSGQGDTEAFF
j_call: TRBJ1-3; clone_size: once; d_call: -; v_call: TRBV29-1; cdr3_length: 13; cdr3_nt: TGCAGCGGCGCCCGGGCAATCGGGGACACCATATATTTT; cdr3_aa: CSGARAIGDTIYF
j_call: TRBJ1-1; clone_size: -; d_call: -; v_call: TRBV10-3; cdr3_length: 12; cdr3_nt: TGTGCCATCAGTGAGAGTGGACTTGAAGCTTTCTTT; cdr3_aa: CAISESGLEAFF
j_call: TRBJ2-3; clone_size: -; d_call: -; v_call: TRBV2; cdr3_length: 15; cdr3_nt: TGTGCCAGCCATAACCGGGACACGGGCACAGATACGCAGTATTTT; cdr3_aa: CASHNRDTGTDTQYF
j_call: TRBJ1-2; clone_size: -; d_call: -; v_call: TRBV4-1; cdr3_length: 15; cdr3_nt: TGCGCCAGCAGCCAAGAGGACAGAGGGTTTTATGGCTACACCTTC; cdr3_aa: CASSQEDRGFYGYTF
j_call: TRBJ2-3; clone_size: once; d_call: TRBD2; v_call: TRBV6-4; cdr3_length: 15; cdr3_nt: TGTGCCAGCAGTCAAGGGACTAGTGGGACAGATACGCAGTATTTT; cdr3_aa: CASSQGTSGTDTQYF
j_call: TRBJ2-5; clone_size: -; d_call: -; v_call: TRBV19; cdr3_length: 15; cdr3_nt: TGTGCCAGCACCCCCCGTTCTGACAGCCAAGAGACCCAGTACTTC; cdr3_aa: CASTPRSDSQETQYF
j_call: TRBJ2-5; clone_size: -; d_call: TRBD2; v_call: TRBV5-6; cdr3_length: 13; cdr3_nt: TGTGCCAGCGACGGCGGGGGGAGGAAGACCCAGTACTTC; cdr3_aa: CASDGGGRKTQYF
j_call: TRBJ1-1; clone_size: -; d_call: -; v_call: TRBV30; cdr3_length: 15; cdr3_nt: TGTGCCTGGAGTGAAGCAGCAGGACATAACACTGAAGCTTTCTTT; cdr3_aa: CAWSEAAGHNTEAFF
j_call: TRBJ2-1; clone_size: -; d_call: TRBD2; v_call: TRBV5-6; cdr3_length: 15; cdr3_nt: TGTGCCAGCAGCTTGGTACTAGCGGGGCCGAATGAGCAGTTCTTC; cdr3_aa: CASSLVLAGPNEQFF
j_call: TRBJ2-1; clone_size: -; d_call: TRBD2; v_call: TRBV7-9; cdr3_length: 16; cdr3_nt: TGTGCCAGCATCATTAGCGGGAGCGAGCACTACAATGAGCAGTTCTTC; cdr3_aa: CASIISGSEHYNEQFF
j_call: TRBJ2-1; clone_size: -; d_call: TRBD2; v_call: TRBV28; cdr3_length: 16; cdr3_nt: TGTGCCAGCAGTTCAGAGCGGGAGTGGTCCTACAATGAGCAGTTCTTC; cdr3_aa: CASSSEREWSYNEQFF
j_call: TRBJ2-1; clone_size: -; d_call: TRBD1; v_call: TRBV19; cdr3_length: 15; cdr3_nt: TGTGCCAGTACCTCAGGGGGCTTTGCTTTGGATGAGCAGTTCTTC; cdr3_aa: CASTSGGFALDEQFF
j_call: TRBJ2-1; clone_size: -; d_call: -; v_call: TRBV4-1; cdr3_length: 16; cdr3_nt: TGCGCCAGCAGCCAAGTCGGTAGTACTCCTGGCAATGAGCAGTTCTTC; cdr3_aa: CASSQVGSTPGNEQFF
j_call: TRBJ1-4; clone_size: once; d_call: -; v_call: TRBV28; cdr3_length: 14; cdr3_nt: TGTGCCAGCAGTATGGGACGGGAGTTTGAAAAACTGTTTTTT; cdr3_aa: CASSMGREFEKLFF
j_call: TRBJ2-1; clone_size: -; d_call: TRBD1; v_call: TRBV4-3; cdr3_length: 16; cdr3_nt: TGCGCCAGCAGTTCAACCGGGACAGGGGTGTACAATGAGCAGTTCTTC; cdr3_aa: CASSSTGTGVYNEQFF
j_call: TRBJ2-2; clone_size: -; d_call: TRBD2; v_call: TRBV7-9; cdr3_length: 17; cdr3_nt: TGTGCCAGCAGCCACCCCGATTGGGGAGGGGACACCGGGGAGCTGTTTTTT; cdr3_aa: CASSHPDWGGDTGELFF
j_call: TRBJ1-1; clone_size: -; d_call: -; v_call: TRBV7-2; cdr3_length: 16; cdr3_nt: TGTGCCAGCAGCTTAGTGGGAGGGTCTCTGAACACTGAAGCTTTCTTT; cdr3_aa: CASSLVGGSLNTEAFF
j_call: TRBJ1-3; clone_size: -; d_call: -; v_call: TRBV6-5; cdr3_length: 14; cdr3_nt: TGTGCCAGCAGTTACTCAGCCTGGGGGGACACCATATATTTT; cdr3_aa: CASSYSAWGDTIYF
j_call: TRBJ2-7; clone_size: -; d_call: TRBD1; v_call: TRBV5-4; cdr3_length: 13; cdr3_nt: TGTGCCAGCATGGACAGGGGGCTAAACGAGCAGTACTTC; cdr3_aa: CASMDRGLNEQYF
j_call: TRBJ2-3; clone_size: -; d_call: -; v_call: TRBV27; cdr3_length: 16; cdr3_nt: TGTGCCAGCAGTTCCTACAGGGTTTTGAGCACAGATACGCAGTATTTT; cdr3_aa: CASSSYRVLSTDTQYF
j_call: TRBJ1-3; clone_size: -; d_call: -; v_call: TRBV6-1; cdr3_length: 13; cdr3_nt: TGTGCCAGCAGTGAATTAGGGGAGGTAACCATATATTTT; cdr3_aa: CASSELGEVTIYF
j_call: TRBJ2-1; clone_size: -; d_call: -; v_call: TRBV11-2; cdr3_length: 12; cdr3_nt: TGTGCCAGCAGCGCACAGGGTGGAGAGCAGTTCTTC; cdr3_aa: CASSAQGGEQFF
j_call: TRBJ2-2; clone_size: -; d_call: -; v_call: TRBV6-5; cdr3_length: 13; cdr3_nt: TGTGCCAGCAGTTTTAGGGGAACCGGGGAGCTGTTTTTT; cdr3_aa: CASSFRGTGELFF
j_call: TRBJ1-5; clone_size: -; d_call: TRBD1; v_call: TRBV18; cdr3_length: 14; cdr3_nt: TGTGCCAGCTCCTCCACAGGGGCCAATCAGCCCCAGCATTTT; cdr3_aa: CASSSTGANQPQHF
j_call: TRBJ2-1; clone_size: once; d_call: TRBD1; v_call: TRBV11-3; cdr3_length: 15; cdr3_nt: TGTGCCAGCAGCGCGGGACAGGGGATATACAATGAGCAGTTCTTC; cdr3_aa: CASSAGQGIYNEQFF
j_call: TRBJ2-7; clone_size: -; d_call: TRBD1; v_call: TRBV25-1; cdr3_length: 15; cdr3_nt: TGTGCCAGCAGTGACCGGGACAGGGGGACTTACGAGCAGTACTTC; cdr3_aa: CASSDRDRGTYEQYF
j_call: TRBJ1-2; clone_size: -; d_call: -; v_call: TRBV14; cdr3_length: 15; cdr3_nt: TGTGCCAGCAGCCGTAACCCCGGGGGTAGCTATGGCTACACCTTC; cdr3_aa: CASSRNPGGSYGYTF
j_call: TRBJ1-3; clone_size: -; d_call: -; v_call: TRBV28; cdr3_length: 15; cdr3_nt: TGTGCCAGCAGTTTCGACTCCCTCTCTGGAAACACCATATATTTT; cdr3_aa: CASSFDSLSGNTIYF
j_call: TRBJ2-6; clone_size: -; d_call: -; v_call: TRBV30; cdr3_length: 14; cdr3_nt: TGTGCCTGGAGCCTCGGCGGCGGGGCCAACGTCCTGACTTTC; cdr3_aa: CAWSLGGGANVLTF
j_call: TRBJ2-5; clone_size: -; d_call: -; v_call: TRBV28; cdr3_length: 15; cdr3_nt: TGTGCCAGCGGTCCGGCGGGGGAAGGGACAAAGACCCAGTACTTC; cdr3_aa: CASGPAGEGTKTQYF
j_call: TRBJ1-5; clone_size: -; d_call: -; v_call: TRBV28; cdr3_length: 15; cdr3_nt: TGTGCCAGCATCGATGGGCACCCTAGCAATCAGCCCCAGCATTTT; cdr3_aa: CASIDGHPSNQPQHF
j_call: TRBJ1-1; clone_size: -; d_call: -; v_call: TRBV7-9; cdr3_length: 13; cdr3_nt: TGTGCCAGCAGCCCCGTCGGGGGGCTTGAAGCTTTCTTT; cdr3_aa: CASSPVGGLEAFF
j_call: TRBJ2-2; clone_size: -; d_call: -; v_call: TRBV9; cdr3_length: 16; cdr3_nt: TGTGCCAGCAGCTCCGTACCTGGGACTCAGACCGGGGAGCTGTTTTTT; cdr3_aa: CASSSVPGTQTGELFF
j_call: TRBJ2-2; clone_size: few; d_call: TRBD2; v_call: TRBV11-2; cdr3_length: 16; cdr3_nt: TGTGCCAGCAGCCGCCCTAGCGGGGCAGAGGCCGGGGAGCTGTTTTTT; cdr3_aa: CASSRPSGAEAGELFF
j_call: TRBJ1-5; clone_size: -; d_call: TRBD1; v_call: TRBV30; cdr3_length: 16; cdr3_nt: TGTGCCTGGAGCGGGACAGGGGGATATAGCAATCAGCCCCAGCATTTT; cdr3_aa: CAWSGTGGYSNQPQHF
j_call: TRBJ1-1; clone_size: once; d_call: -; v_call: TRBV5-5; cdr3_length: 15; cdr3_nt: TGTGCCAGCAGCTTGGCCCAAGGAACGGGGACTGAAGCTTTCTTT; cdr3_aa: CASSLAQGTGTEAFF
j_call: TRBJ1-6; clone_size: -; d_call: TRBD1; v_call: TRBV28; cdr3_length: 15; cdr3_nt: TGTGCCAGCAGCATAGGACAGGGGTCGAATTCACCCCTCCACTTT; cdr3_aa: CASSIGQGSNSPLHF
j_call: TRBJ2-3; clone_size: -; d_call: -; v_call: TRBV27; cdr3_length: 14; cdr3_nt: TGTGCCAGCAGTTTTTCTACCGGCACAGATACGCAGTATTTT; cdr3_aa: CASSFSTGTDTQYF
j_call: TRBJ2-6; clone_size: -; d_call: TRBD2; v_call: TRBV15; cdr3_length: 16; cdr3_nt: TGTGCCACCAGCAGCGCTAGCGGGACCGGGGCCAACGTCCTGACTTTC; cdr3_aa: CATSSASGTGANVLTF
j_call: TRBJ2-3; clone_size: -; d_call: TRBD2; v_call: TRBV2; cdr3_length: 15; cdr3_nt: TGTGCCAGCAGTGTGCGAGCGGGGGGCACAGATACGCAGTATTTT; cdr3_aa: CASSVRAGGTDTQYF
j_call: TRBJ2-3; clone_size: -; d_call: TRBD2; v_call: TRBV19; cdr3_length: 16; cdr3_nt: TGTGCCAGTAGTGTCCGTAACGGGGGGATCACAGATACGCAGTATTTT; cdr3_aa: CASSVRNGGITDTQYF
j_call: TRBJ2-1; clone_size: -; d_call: -; v_call: TRBV30; cdr3_length: 13; cdr3_nt: TGTGCCTGGAGTGTAACTGGGGGCGAAGAGCAGTTCTTC; cdr3_aa: CAWSVTGGEEQFF
j_call: TRBJ2-5; clone_size: once; d_call: -; v_call: TRBV7-2; cdr3_length: 13; cdr3_nt: TGTGCCAGCGAGAAGCTAGCGAGTGAGACCCAGTACTTC; cdr3_aa: CASEKLASETQYF